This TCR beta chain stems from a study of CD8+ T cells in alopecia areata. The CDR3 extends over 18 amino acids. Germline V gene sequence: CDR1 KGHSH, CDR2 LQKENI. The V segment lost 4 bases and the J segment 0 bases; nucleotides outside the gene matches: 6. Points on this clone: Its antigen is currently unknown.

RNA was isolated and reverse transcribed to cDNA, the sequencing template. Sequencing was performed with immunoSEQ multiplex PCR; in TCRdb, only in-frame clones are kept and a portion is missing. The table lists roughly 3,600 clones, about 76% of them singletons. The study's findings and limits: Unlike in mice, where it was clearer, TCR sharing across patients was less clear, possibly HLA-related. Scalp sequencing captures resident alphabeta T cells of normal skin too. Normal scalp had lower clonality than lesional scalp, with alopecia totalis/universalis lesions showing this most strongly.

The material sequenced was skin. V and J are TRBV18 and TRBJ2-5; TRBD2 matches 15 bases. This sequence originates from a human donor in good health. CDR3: CASSQGLAGGMNQETQYF. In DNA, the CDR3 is TGTGCCAGCTCACAAGGACTAGCGGGGGGGATGAACCAAGAGACCCAGTACTTC. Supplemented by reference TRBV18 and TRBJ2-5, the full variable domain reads NAGVMQNPRHLVRRRGQEARLRCSPMKGHSHVYWYRQLPEEGLKFMVYLQKENIIDESGMPKERFSAEFPKEGPSILRIQQVVRGDSAAYFCASSQGLAGGMNQETQYFGPGTRLLVL.